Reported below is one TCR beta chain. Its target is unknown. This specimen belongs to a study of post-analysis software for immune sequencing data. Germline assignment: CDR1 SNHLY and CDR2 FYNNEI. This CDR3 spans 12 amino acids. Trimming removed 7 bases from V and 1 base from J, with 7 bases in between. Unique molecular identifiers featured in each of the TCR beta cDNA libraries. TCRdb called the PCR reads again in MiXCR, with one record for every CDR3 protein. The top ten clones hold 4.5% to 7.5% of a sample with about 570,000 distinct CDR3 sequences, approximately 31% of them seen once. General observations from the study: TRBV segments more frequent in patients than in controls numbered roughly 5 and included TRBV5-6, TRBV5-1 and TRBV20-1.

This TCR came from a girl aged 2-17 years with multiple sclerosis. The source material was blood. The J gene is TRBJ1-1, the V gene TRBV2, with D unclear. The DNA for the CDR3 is TGTGCCAGCAAAAAAGGGAACACTGAAGCTTTCTTT. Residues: CASKKGNTEAFF.